This is a list of T cell receptor beta chains from one sample in a study of blood T cells in healthy people across ages. Using its own MiXCR run on the 5' RACE reads, TCRdb lists one record per CDR3 protein. Of hundreds of thousands of distinct CDR3 sequences listed, about 27% are singletons. This sample also appeared in a second study, on T cells of mothers and their children.

Sequencing input: blood. Source of these receptors: a boy aged 2 to 9 in good health. Each CDR3 is given with its conserved first and last residue. A D gene is named only where the DNA matches it firmly. Clone size, where shown, is once, few, many, or a class for clones that have expanded.

J | V | D | size | DNA | CDR3
TRBJ2-1 | TRBV5-5 | . | . | TGTGCCAGCAGCCCGGCTTCTCGCAATGAGCAGTTCTTC | CASSPASRNEQFF
TRBJ2-5 | TRBV28 | TRBD2 | . | TGTGCCAGCAGCCCTAGCGGGAGTGGCAACCAAGAGACCCAGTACTTC | CASSPSGSGNQETQYF
TRBJ2-7 | TRBV19 | . | few | TGTGCCAGTAGTATAGCAGGGGCCGAGCAGTACTTC | CASSIAGAEQYF
TRBJ2-4 | TRBV4-1 | . | few | TGCGCCAGCAGCCGGGACCCACCAGCCAAAAACATTCAGTACTTC | CASSRDPPAKNIQYF
TRBJ2-5 | TRBV15 | . | . | TGTGCCACCAGCAGAGATCAGGAGGGGCGCAGAGAGACCCAGTACTTC | CATSRDQEGRRETQYF
TRBJ2-2 | TRBV29-1 | . | once | TGCAGCGCCGGAAGGGGATCCATCGGGCGGGAGCTGTTTTTT | CSAGRGSIGRELFF
TRBJ2-1 | TRBV5-5 | . | . | TGTGCCGGCAGCTCCGCAGCTGGTGGCAATGAGCAGTTCTTC | CAGSSAAGGNEQFF
TRBJ2-3 | TRBV27 | TRBD2 | many | TGTGCCAGCACACGGGAGGGCCCCCACACAGATACGCAGTATTTT | CASTREGPHTDTQYF
TRBJ2-7 | TRBV27 | . | few | TGTGCCAGCAGTTCGTTCCCCGGGCGAAGCTACGAGCAGTACTTC | CASSSFPGRSYEQYF
TRBJ2-7 | TRBV6-2/TRBV6-3 | TRBD1 | . | TGTGCCACCAACAGGGGCGGCGAGCAGTACTTC | CATNRGGEQYF
TRBJ2-7 | TRBV20-1 | TRBD2 | few | TGCAGTGCTAGGGGGGGACTAGACTCCGAGCAGTACTTC | CSARGGLDSEQYF
TRBJ2-7 | TRBV3-1 | . | . | TGTGCCAGCAGCCAAGCCGGGCCCTACGAGCAGTACTTC | CASSQAGPYEQYF
TRBJ2-5 | TRBV10-3 | TRBD2 | few | TGTGCCATCAGAGATAAGGGACTAGCGGGAGAGACCCAGTACTTC | CAIRDKGLAGETQYF
TRBJ2-7 | TRBV5-6 | TRBD2 | . | TGTGCCAGCAGCTTCTTGCGGGAGTTATACTACGAGCAGTACTTC | CASSFLRELYYEQYF
TRBJ2-4 | TRBV28 | TRBD1 | few | TGTGCCAGCAGTTTCCGCCCGCAGGGGGCGGGTCAGTACTTC | CASSFRPQGAGQYF
TRBJ2-1 | TRBV29-1 | TRBD1 | . | TGCAGCGTTCGGGACAGGGACTACAATGAGCAGTTCTTC | CSVRDRDYNEQFF
TRBJ2-3 | TRBV15 | TRBD1 | . | TGTGCCACATCTAATTCACAGGGACAGTCTAGCACAGATACGCAGTATTTT | CATSNSQGQSSTDTQYF
TRBJ2-7 | TRBV20-1 | TRBD1 | many | TGCAGTGCTAGAGGGGACAGGGAGTACGAGCAGTACTTC | CSARGDREYEQYF
TRBJ2-2 | TRBV2 | TRBD2 | . | TGTGCCGGCAGTGTTAGCGGGAGGGGGCACACCGGGGAGCTGTTTTTT | CAGSVSGRGHTGELFF
TRBJ1-5 | TRBV19 | TRBD1 | few | TGTGCCAGTAGTATCCAGGACAGGCTTATGGGCAATCAGCCCCAGCATTTT | CASSIQDRLMGNQPQHF
TRBJ2-3 | TRBV5-6 | TRBD1 | . | TGTGCCAGCAGACATACGACAGGGAAGGGCACAGATACGCAGTATTTT | CASRHTTGKGTDTQYF
TRBJ1-2 | TRBV7-9 | TRBD1 | few | TGTGCCAGCAGCCGGTCCGGGGGGACAGGGGACGGCTACACCTTC | CASSRSGGTGDGYTF
TRBJ2-4 | TRBV19 | . | . | TGTGCCAGTAGTACGGGGGAGCGGGCCAAAAACATTCAGTACTTC | CASSTGERAKNIQYF
TRBJ2-5 | TRBV3-1 | . | few | TGTGCCAGCAGCCAAGATCTGAGCAGGGAAGAGACCCAGTACTTC | CASSQDLSREETQYF
TRBJ2-3 | TRBV7-9 | . | . | TGTGCCAGCAGCCATGACCGCCCTTCCACAGATACGCAGTATTTT | CASSHDRPSTDTQYF
TRBJ1-1 | TRBV6-5 | . | . | TGTGCCAGCAGTTACAGGTGGGGAAACACTGAAGCTTTCTTT | CASSYRWGNTEAFF
TRBJ1-2 | TRBV20-1 | . | few | TGCAGTGCTAGAGATTTTCTCCCGGGAACTAACTATGGCTACACCTTC | CSARDFLPGTNYGYTF
TRBJ1-2 | TRBV7-9 | TRBD1 | few | TGTGCCAGCAGCTCGTCAGACAGGGGGGGACCCTATGGCTACACCTTC | CASSSSDRGGPYGYTF
TRBJ2-5 | TRBV5-1 | . | . | TGCGCCAGCAGCTTTAAAGAGACCCAGCACTTC | CASSFKETQHF
TRBJ2-3 | TRBV29-1 | . | few | TGCAGCGTTGATTTTGGGTTCTCGCAGTATTTT | CSVDFGFSQYF
TRBJ2-5 | TRBV7-2 | TRBD2 | few | TGTGCCAGCAGCCCTGGGACTAGCGGGGGGACGTACCAAGAGACCCAGTACTTC | CASSPGTSGGTYQETQYF
TRBJ2-3 | TRBV28 | . | few | TGTGCCAGCACGGAAGGGGGGGCGGGAGATACGCAGTATTTT | CASTEGGAGDTQYF
TRBJ1-2 | TRBV9 | . | . | TGTGCCAGCAGCGCCAGCTACGACGGGACTGCGCGCGGCTATGGCTACACCTTC | CASSASYDGTARGYGYTF
TRBJ2-7 | TRBV29-1 | TRBD2 | . | TGCAGCGTTGAAGTTCTAGCGGGATCCGGAGAGCAGTACTTC | CSVEVLAGSGEQYF
TRBJ1-2 | TRBV25-1 | . | . | TGTGCCAGTCTAGGGGCATATGGCTACACCTTC | CASLGAYGYTF
TRBJ1-1 | TRBV3-1 | TRBD1 | . | TGTGCCAGTAGTACGCCCAGACAGGGCGCTATGAACACTGAAGCTTTCTTT | CASSTPRQGAMNTEAFF
TRBJ1-3 | TRBV20-1 | . | few | TGCAGTGCTAGAGGAAAAACAGAAACTGGAAACACCATATATTTT | CSARGKTETGNTIYF
TRBJ1-4 | TRBV7-8 | . | few | TGTGCCAGCAGCCCTAGTACTCCGGGACGGCCCGAAAAACTGTTTTTT | CASSPSTPGRPEKLFF
TRBJ1-3 | TRBV7-2 | . | . | TGTGCCAGCAGCTCCGGACCCTTTCAGCTCGGAAACACCATATATTTT | CASSSGPFQLGNTIYF
TRBJ1-4 | TRBV4-3 | TRBD1 | few | TGCGCCAGCAGCCAAGAACAGGGGCGGAATGAAAAACTGTTTTTT | CASSQEQGRNEKLFF
TRBJ1-1 | TRBV6-4 | . | . | TGTGCCAGCAGTGAGGGTGGGGGTAGCGCTTTCTTT | CASSEGGGSAFF
TRBJ2-3 | TRBV20-1 | . | . | TGCAGTGCTAGGGGGCGGTCGAACACAGATACGCAGTATTTT | CSARGRSNTDTQYF
TRBJ2-7 | TRBV14 | . | . | TGTGCCAGCAGCCCCCAGGGAGGCGAGCAGTACTTC | CASSPQGGEQYF
TRBJ2-7 | TRBV6-2/TRBV6-3 | TRBD2 | few | TGTGCCGTTGTACTAGCGGGAGTCGTGGACGAGCAGTACTTC | CAVVLAGVVDEQYF
TRBJ2-3 | TRBV6-1 | . | . | TGTGCCAGCAGTGATCCAGGGGGCACAGATACGCAGTATTTT | CASSDPGGTDTQYF
TRBJ2-1 | TRBV7-9 | TRBD2 | few | TGTGCCAGCAGCTCTCTTGGTGGGAGGGCCAATGAGCAGTTCTTC | CASSSLGGRANEQFF
TRBJ2-7 | TRBV29-1 | . | few | TGCAGCGTTAAACCGACAGGTTCCTACGAGCAGTACTTC | CSVKPTGSYEQYF
TRBJ2-3 | TRBV5-5 | . | . | TGTGCCAGCAGCTTGCCCCTAGCAAGCACAGATACGCAGTATTTT | CASSLPLASTDTQYF
TRBJ2-1 | TRBV12-3/TRBV12-4 | . | . | TGTGCCAGCAGTTTAGGAGCATTTGAGCAGTTCTTC | CASSLGAFEQFF
TRBJ2-2 | TRBV5-1 | TRBD2 | . | TGCGCCAGCAGCCCTACTAGCGGGGGCCCCGGGGAGCTGTTTTTT | CASSPTSGGPGELFF
TRBJ2-7 | TRBV11-2 | TRBD2 | . | TGTGCCAGCAGCCAGGGACTACGCGACTACGAGCAGTACTTC | CASSQGLRDYEQYF
TRBJ2-1 | TRBV30 | . | few | TGTGCCTGGAGTTCCGGAGACAATGAGCAGTTCTTC | CAWSSGDNEQFF
TRBJ2-1 | TRBV5-1 | . | few | TGCGCCAGCAGCTTTAGCCGGGTCTACAATGAGCAGTTCTTC | CASSFSRVYNEQFF
TRBJ1-4 | TRBV10-3 | . | few | TGTGCCATCAGTGAGGATTGGGGAGGAACAACTAATGAAAAACTGTTTTTT | CAISEDWGGTTNEKLFF
TRBJ1-5 | TRBV12-3/TRBV12-4 | . | few | TGTGCCAGCAGTATACCCGGGGTTAAAAATCAGCCCCAGCATTTT | CASSIPGVKNQPQHF